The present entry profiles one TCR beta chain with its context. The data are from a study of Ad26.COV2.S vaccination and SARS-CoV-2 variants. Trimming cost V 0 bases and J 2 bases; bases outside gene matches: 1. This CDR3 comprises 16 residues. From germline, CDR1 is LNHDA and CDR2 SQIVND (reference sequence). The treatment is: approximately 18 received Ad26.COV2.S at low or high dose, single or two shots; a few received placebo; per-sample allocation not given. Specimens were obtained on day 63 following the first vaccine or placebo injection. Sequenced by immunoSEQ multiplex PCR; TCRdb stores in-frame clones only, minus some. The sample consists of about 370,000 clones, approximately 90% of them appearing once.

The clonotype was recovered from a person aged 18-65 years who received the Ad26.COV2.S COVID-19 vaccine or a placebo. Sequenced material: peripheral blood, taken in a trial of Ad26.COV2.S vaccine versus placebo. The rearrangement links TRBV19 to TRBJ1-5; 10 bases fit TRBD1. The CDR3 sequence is CASSIDGQGGNQPQHF. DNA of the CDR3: TGTGCCAGTAGTATAGATGGACAGGGGGGCAATCAGCCCCAGCATTTT.